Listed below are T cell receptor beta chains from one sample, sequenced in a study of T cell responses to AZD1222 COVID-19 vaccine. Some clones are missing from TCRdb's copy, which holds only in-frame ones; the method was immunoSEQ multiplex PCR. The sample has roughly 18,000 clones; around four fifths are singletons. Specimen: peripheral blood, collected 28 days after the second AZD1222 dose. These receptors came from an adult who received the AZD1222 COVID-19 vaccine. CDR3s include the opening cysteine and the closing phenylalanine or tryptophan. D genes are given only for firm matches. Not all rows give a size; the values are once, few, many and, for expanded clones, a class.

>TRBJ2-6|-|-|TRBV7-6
TGTGCCAGCAGCCTCCGGGCGCACTCTGGGGCCAACGTCCTGACTTTC
CASSLRAHSGANVLTF
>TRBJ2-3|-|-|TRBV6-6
TGTGCCAGCAGTTACAACCGACAGAGTACAGATACGCAGTATTTT
CASSYNRQSTDTQYF
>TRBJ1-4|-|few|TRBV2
TGTGCCATTCAAGTGGCAGGGTCTAATGAAAAACTGTTTTTT
CAIQVAGSNEKLFF
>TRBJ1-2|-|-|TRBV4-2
TGTGCCAGCAGCCAAACACGGGACCGCCTGGATGGCTACACCTTC
CASSQTRDRLDGYTF
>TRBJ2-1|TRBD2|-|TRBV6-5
TGTGCCAGCAGTCCGTGGGCTAGCGGGGGGGGTGAGCAGTTCTTC
CASSPWASGGGEQFF
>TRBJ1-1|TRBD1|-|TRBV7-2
TGTGCCAGCAGCTTACAGGGGGCGCGGACTGAAGCTTTCTTT
CASSLQGARTEAFF
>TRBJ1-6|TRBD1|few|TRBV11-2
TGTGCCAGCGCAGGGGGCTATAATTCACCCCTCCACTTT
CASAGGYNSPLHF
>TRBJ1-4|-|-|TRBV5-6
TGTGCCAGCAGCTTGGCCGGAGAGGATCCTAATGAAAAACTGTTTTTT
CASSLAGEDPNEKLFF
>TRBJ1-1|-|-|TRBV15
TGTGCCACCAGCCCCAACCGGGGAAATGAAGCTTTCTTT
CATSPNRGNEAFF
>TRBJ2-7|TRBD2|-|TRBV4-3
TGCGCCAGCAGCCAGTACTGGGGAGCGGGAAACTACGAGCAGTACTTC
CASSQYWGAGNYEQYF
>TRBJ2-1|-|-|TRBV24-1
TGTGCCACCAGTGATTGGGGGGACACCTCCTACAATGAGCAGTTCTTC
CATSDWGDTSYNEQFF
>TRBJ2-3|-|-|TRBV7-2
TGTGCCAGCAGTCTCCACGGGCTAGGCGCAGATACGCAGTATTTT
CASSLHGLGADTQYF
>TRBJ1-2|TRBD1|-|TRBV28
TGTGCCAGCAGTCCCGGACAGGGGAGGTTCTATGGCTACACCTTC
CASSPGQGRFYGYTF
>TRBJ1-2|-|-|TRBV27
TGTGCCAGCAGTTTGGCCGCTAGCTATGGCTACACCTTC
CASSLAASYGYTF
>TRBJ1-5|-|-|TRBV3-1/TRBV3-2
TGTGCCAGCAGCCCCCAGGGAGGCAATCAGCCCCAGCATTTT
CASSPQGGNQPQHF
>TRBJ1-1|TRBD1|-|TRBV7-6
TGTGCCAGCAGTACACAACAGGGGGCGGGGAGCACTGAAGCTTTCTTT
CASSTQQGAGSTEAFF
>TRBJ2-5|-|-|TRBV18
TGTGCCAGCTCTGGGGCTGGCGGCCAAGAGACCCAGTACTTC
CASSGAGGQETQYF
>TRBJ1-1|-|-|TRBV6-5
TGTGCCAGCAGTTACGTGAAGAACACTGAAGCTTTCTTT
CASSYVKNTEAFF
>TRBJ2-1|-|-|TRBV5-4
TGTGCCAGCAGCCAAGCGGGCTCCTACAATGAGCAGTTCTTC
CASSQAGSYNEQFF
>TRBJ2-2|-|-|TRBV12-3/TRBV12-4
TGTGCCAGCAGTTTAGGGGGCGGCGGGGAGCTGTTTTTT
CASSLGGGGELFF
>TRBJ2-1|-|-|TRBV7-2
TGTGCCAGCAGCTTACGGCGGGGGCCATATGAGCAGTTCTTC
CASSLRRGPYEQFF
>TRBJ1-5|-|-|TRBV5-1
TGCGCCAGCAGCTGGGGGCAGGGCAATCAGCCCCAGCATTTT
CASSWGQGNQPQHF
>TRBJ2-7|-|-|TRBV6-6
TGTGCCAGCAAGACAACATCCTACGAGCAGTACTTC
CASKTTSYEQYF
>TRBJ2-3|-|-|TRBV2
TGTGCCAGCAGCGCAACCGGGGCCAGCCCTAGCACAGATACGCAGTATTTT
CASSATGASPSTDTQYF
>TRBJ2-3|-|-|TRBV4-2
TGTGCCAGCAGCCAACCGAGGGGGGGCGGGGCAGATACGCAGTATTTT
CASSQPRGGGADTQYF
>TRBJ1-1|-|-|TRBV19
TGTGCCAGTAGGGGCGAGACTGAAGCTTTCTTT
CASRGETEAFF
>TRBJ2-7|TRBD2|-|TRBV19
TGTGCCAGTAGTCCGGGACTAGCGGGCCCCTACGAGCAGTACTTC
CASSPGLAGPYEQYF
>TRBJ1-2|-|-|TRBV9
TGTGCCAGCAGCGTAGAAGAGGGACCTAACTATGGCTACACCTTC
CASSVEEGPNYGYTF
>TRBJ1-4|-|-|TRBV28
TGTGCCAGCAGGGCGGCAGGCCTTAATGAAAAACTGTTTTTT
CASRAAGLNEKLFF
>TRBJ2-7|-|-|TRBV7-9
TGTGCCAGCAGCGGGGTAACCTACGAGCAGTACTTC
CASSGVTYEQYF
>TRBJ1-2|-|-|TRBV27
TGTGCCAGCAGTTTATCACCAGGCTTTAAGGGCTACACCTTC
CASSLSPGFKGYTF
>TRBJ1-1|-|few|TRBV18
TGTGCCAGCTCGCCGGCAGACTTAGGGCTTCACACTGAAGCTTTCTTT
CASSPADLGLHTEAFF
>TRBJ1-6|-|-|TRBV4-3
TGCGCCAGCAGCCAAGATCGGGGGGGCAGAGACGACTATTCACCCCTCCACTTT
CASSQDRGGRDDYSPLHF
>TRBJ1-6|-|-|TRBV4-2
TGTGCCAGCAGCCAAGATAAGGGGTCCGGTCGATCCTATAATTCACCCCTCCACTTT
CASSQDKGSGRSYNSPLHF
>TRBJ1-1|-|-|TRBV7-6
TGTGCCAGCAGCTTACCCTTGGGGGTGAGCACTGAAGCTTTCTTT
CASSLPLGVSTEAFF
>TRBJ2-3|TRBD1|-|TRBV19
TGTGCCAGTAGTGGATGGGACAGGGACGCAGATACGCAGTATTTT
CASSGWDRDADTQYF
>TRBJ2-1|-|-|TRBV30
TGTGCCTGGATTCGCGTGCGGGGTCGGGGGAATGAGCAGTTCTTC
CAWIRVRGRGNEQFF
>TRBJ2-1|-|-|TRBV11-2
TGTGCCAGCAGCTTCAGCGATGAGCAGTTCTTC
CASSFSDEQFF
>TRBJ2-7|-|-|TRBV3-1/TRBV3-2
TGTGCCAGCAGCCAACAGCGGGTCCACGAGCAGTACTTC
CASSQQRVHEQYF
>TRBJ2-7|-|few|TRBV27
TGTGCCAGCAGTTTAGGGGGTGGTTACGAGCAGTACTTC
CASSLGGGYEQYF
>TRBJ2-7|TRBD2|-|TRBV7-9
TGTGCCAGCAGCCCGGGGGGTCAATCCTACGAGCAGTACTTC
CASSPGGQSYEQYF